A selection of T cell receptor beta chains follows, all from one sample in a study of T-cell memory formation after mild COVID-19. TCRdb re-derived calls from the 5' RACE reads in MiXCR, one entry per CDR3 protein. The sample contains about 430,000 distinct CDR3 sequences, approximately 19% of which appear only once. Sequencing was performed on PBMCs or a T cell subset sorted from them (not recorded which). The origin of the receptors is a man younger than 35 who had mild COVID-19 (a few samples of this study predate the infection). Cell type and time point are not known. Both conserved end residues are trimmed from each CDR3. Size tells how often a clone was seen (once, few, many) or the class of an expanded clone, and some rows leave it out.

size: NA; V: TRBV19; CDR3: ASSSGWDTDTQY
size: many; V: TRBV12-3/TRBV12-4; CDR3: ASSPGAGSYNEQF
size: NA; V: TRBV5-1; CDR3: ASSFRPDGANVLT
size: few; V: TRBV29-1; CDR3: SVDRPGGELF
size: many; V: TRBV5-1; CDR3: ASSLGSHRGAYEQY
size: NA; V: TRBV29-1; CDR3: SVDSQGPYEQY
size: few; V: TRBV2; CDR3: ASSESSTLIEQY
size: NA; V: TRBV4-3; CDR3: ASSQDTQAGTLLGYGYT
size: NA; V: TRBV5-4; CDR3: ASSLANSYEQY
size: NA; V: TRBV5-1; CDR3: ASGTGTQETQY
size: many; V: TRBV7-8; CDR3: ASSLGQGSNEQF
size: many; V: TRBV29-1; CDR3: SGSRDGELF
size: few; V: TRBV27; CDR3: GTPDEAF
size: many; V: TRBV7-9; CDR3: ASSRILKNTEAF
size: NA; V: TRBV15; CDR3: ATSRLDQETQY
size: NA; V: TRBV9; CDR3: ASSARDSFYEQY
size: many; V: TRBV10-3; CDR3: AARSQVGPYEQY
size: few; V: TRBV15; CDR3: ATSRRLTGSATDTQY
size: NA; V: TRBV18; CDR3: ASSGTDNTEAF
size: NA; V: TRBV5-1; CDR3: ASSSEWTNTGELF
size: NA; V: TRBV29-1; CDR3: SVRPALSGNTIY
size: NA; V: TRBV2; CDR3: ASMRASTDTQY
size: NA; V: TRBV7-9; CDR3: ASSLRGWSGNTIY